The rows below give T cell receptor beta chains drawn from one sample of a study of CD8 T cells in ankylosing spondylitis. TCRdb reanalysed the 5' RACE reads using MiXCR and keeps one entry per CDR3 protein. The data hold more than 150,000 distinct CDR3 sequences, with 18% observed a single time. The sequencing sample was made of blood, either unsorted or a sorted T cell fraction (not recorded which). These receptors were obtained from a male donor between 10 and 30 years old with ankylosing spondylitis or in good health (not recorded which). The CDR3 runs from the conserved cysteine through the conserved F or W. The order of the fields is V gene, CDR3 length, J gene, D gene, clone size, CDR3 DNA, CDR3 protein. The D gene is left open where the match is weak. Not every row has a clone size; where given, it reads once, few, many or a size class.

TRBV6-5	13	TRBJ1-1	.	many	TGTGCCAGCAGTTACATCGCAGGGGCTGAAGCTTTCTTT	CASSYIAGAEAFF
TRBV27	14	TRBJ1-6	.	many	TGTGCCAGCGCCCTCGGGGGCCGGAATTCACCCCTCCACTTT	CASALGGRNSPLHF
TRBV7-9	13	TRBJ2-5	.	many	TGTGCCAGCAGCTTAGGTCAGGTAGAGACCCAGTACTTC	CASSLGQVETQYF
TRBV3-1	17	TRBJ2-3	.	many	TGTGCCAGCAGCTACCGAAGACAGTCCGCAAGCACAGATACGCAGTATTTT	CASSYRRQSASTDTQYF
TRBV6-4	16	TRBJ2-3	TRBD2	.	TGTGCCAGCAGTGAGGTAGCGGGAGGCAGGGCAGATACGCAGTATTTT	CASSEVAGGRADTQYF
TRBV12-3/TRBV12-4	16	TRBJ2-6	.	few	TGTGCCAGCAGCCCCGGTCGGAGCTCTGGGGCCAACGTCCTGACTTTC	CASSPGRSSGANVLTF
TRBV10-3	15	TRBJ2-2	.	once	TGTGCCATCAGTGAGGCGCGGGACTCCGCCGGGGAGCTGTTTTTT	CAISEARDSAGELFF
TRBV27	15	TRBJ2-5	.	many	TGTGCCAGCAGTCTATATGCGGGGAACCAAGAGACCCAGTACTTC	CASSLYAGNQETQYF
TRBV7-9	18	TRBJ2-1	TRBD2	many	TGTGCCAGCAGCCCCAAATCGGGGGAGGGGATCGTGAGCGGTGAGCAGTTCTTC	CASSPKSGEGIVSGEQFF
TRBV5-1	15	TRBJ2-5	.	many	TGCGCCAGCAGAAAACAGGTCCCCCTCGGGGAGACCCAGTACTTC	CASRKQVPLGETQYF
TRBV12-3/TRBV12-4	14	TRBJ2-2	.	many	TGTGCCAGCAGTTTAGATCCCGACACCGGGGAGCTGTTTTTT	CASSLDPDTGELFF
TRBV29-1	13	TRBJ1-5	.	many	TGCAGCGTTCAGGATAGCGGCAATCAGCCCCAGCATTTT	CSVQDSGNQPQHF
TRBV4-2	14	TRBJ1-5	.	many	TGTGCCAGCAGCGCCGGGACCAACAATCAGCCCCAGCATTTT	CASSAGTNNQPQHF
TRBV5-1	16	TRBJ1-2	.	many	TGCGCCAGCAGCTACACTGGACGGGGACTTCTAGAGGGCTACACCTTC	CASSYTGRGLLEGYTF
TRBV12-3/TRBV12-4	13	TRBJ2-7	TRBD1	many	TGTGCCAGCAGCGGGACAGGACCCTACGAGCAGTACTTC	CASSGTGPYEQYF
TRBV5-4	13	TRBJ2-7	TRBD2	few	TGTGCCAGCAGCTCAGCGGGAAGAAACGAGCAGTACTTC	CASSSAGRNEQYF
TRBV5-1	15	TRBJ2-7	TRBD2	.	TGCGCCAGCAGCTTGACCGGGACTACAGTCTACGAGCAGTACTTC	CASSLTGTTVYEQYF
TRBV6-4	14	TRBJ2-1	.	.	TGTGCCAGCAGTGACTCAGGACTATGGGGAGAGCAGTTCTTC	CASSDSGLWGEQFF
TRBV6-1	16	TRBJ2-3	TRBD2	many	TGTGCCAGCAGCAGAGGGACTAGCGGGAGCACAGATACGCAGTATTTT	CASSRGTSGSTDTQYF
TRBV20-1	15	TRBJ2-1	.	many	TGCAGTGCTAGAGATATGGCCCTACATCCCTATGAGCAGTTCTTC	CSARDMALHPYEQFF
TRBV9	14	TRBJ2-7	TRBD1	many	TGTGCCAGCAGCGTAAGGGACAGGGGCTACGAGCAGTACTTC	CASSVRDRGYEQYF
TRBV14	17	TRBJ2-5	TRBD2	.	TGTGCCAGCAGCCAATACCGGACTAGCGGGAGTGGTGAGACCCAGTACTTC	CASSQYRTSGSGETQYF
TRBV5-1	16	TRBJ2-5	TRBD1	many	TGCGCCAGCAGATCGGACAGGGGGCTGTCTGGTGAGACCCAGTACTTC	CASRSDRGLSGETQYF
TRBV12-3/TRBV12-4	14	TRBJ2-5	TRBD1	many	TGTGCCAGCAGTTTCAGGGGGCGGTCGGAGACCCAGTACTTC	CASSFRGRSETQYF
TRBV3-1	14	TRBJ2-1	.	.	TGTGCCAGCAGCCAACGTCCCGGGTGGGATGAGCAGTTCTTC	CASSQRPGWDEQFF
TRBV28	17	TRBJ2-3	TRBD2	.	TGTGCCAGCTCCCAATTGCCCAGCGGGAGAGGCACAGATACGCAGTATTTT	CASSQLPSGRGTDTQYF
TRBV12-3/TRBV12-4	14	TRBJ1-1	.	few	TGTGCCAGCAGTTTCTTCAGCAGGGCTGATGAAGCTTTCTTT	CASSFFSRADEAFF
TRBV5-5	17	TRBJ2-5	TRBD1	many	TGTGCCAGCAGCCGACAGGGGGCCCTACCCTCCCAAGAGACCCAGTACTTC	CASSRQGALPSQETQYF
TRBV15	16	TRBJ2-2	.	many	TGTGCCACCAGCAGAGGGCTCGGACAGAACACCGGGGAGCTGTTTTTT	CATSRGLGQNTGELFF
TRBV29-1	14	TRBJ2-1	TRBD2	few	TGCAGCGTTACCCGTGGGACTAGCGGGATTATTCGGTTCTTC	CSVTRGTSGIIRFF
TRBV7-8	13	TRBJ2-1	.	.	TGTGCCAGCAGCCAAGGAGTGGGGGTAGAGCAGTTCTTC	CASSQGVGVEQFF
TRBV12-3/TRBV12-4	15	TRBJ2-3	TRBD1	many	TGTGCCAGCAGTTCCTCCGACAGGGGGGGGGATACGCAGTATTTT	CASSSSDRGGDTQYF
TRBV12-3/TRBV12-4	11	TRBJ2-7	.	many	TGTGCCAGCAGTTTGACCGGCGAGCAGTACTTC	CASSLTGEQYF
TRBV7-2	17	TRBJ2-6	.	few	TGTGCCAGCAGCTTAGGTTCGGGGGCGCCTGGGGCCAACGTCCTGACTTTC	CASSLGSGAPGANVLTF
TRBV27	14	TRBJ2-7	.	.	TGTGCCAGCAGTCAATACAGGGTGTCTAACGAGCAGTACTTC	CASSQYRVSNEQYF
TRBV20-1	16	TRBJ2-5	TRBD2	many	TGCAGTGCGTTCGATCCCCAACGACTAGCGTCAGAGACCCAGTACTTC	CSAFDPQRLASETQYF
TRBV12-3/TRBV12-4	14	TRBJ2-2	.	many	TGTGCCAGCAGGCGGGGAGCTAACACCGGGGAGCTGTTTTTT	CASRRGANTGELFF
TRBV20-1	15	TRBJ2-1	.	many	TGCAGTGCTAGTGGGTTAGCACGGGCGTTGAATGAGCAGTTCTTC	CSASGLARALNEQFF
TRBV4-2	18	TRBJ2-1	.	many	TGTGCCAGCAGCCAAGGCCCCGGAATTAGCGGAAATTACAATGAGCAGTTCTTC	CASSQGPGISGNYNEQFF
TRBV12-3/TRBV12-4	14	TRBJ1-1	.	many	TGTGCCAGCGCCAGGGCCTCGGTGAACACTGAAGCTTTCTTT	CASARASVNTEAFF